This TCR beta chain is drawn from a study of cytomegalovirus exposure and HLA in healthy donors. General observations from the study: Presence/absence results assume similar sequencing depth per donor, which may not hold. Later analysis associated a missense DCLRE1C variant with TCR beta V- and J-gene trimming. TCR sequences were mostly rare, though some public TCRs occurred in many donors.

Primers: 60 Vbeta forward and 13 Jbeta reverse. The table came from immunoSEQ multiplex PCR; TCRdb's copy has only in-frame clones and leaves some out. The table for this sample gives roughly 110,000 clones. In the case of this clone: Its antigen is unidentified.

Sequencing input: PBMCs. The origin of this receptor is a man younger than 40 in good health and CMV-seronegative.

CDR3 amino acids: CAWSGVGDTEAFF. The CDR3 bases are TGTGCCTGGAGTGGGGTAGGGGACACTGAAGCTTTCTTT. The rearrangement uses TRBV30 and TRBJ1-1; tentative D call: TRBD1 (5 bases). Germline values: CDR1 GTSNPN, CDR2 SVGIG (reference sequence). Deletions cut 1 base from V and 3 bases from J, with 9 bases between. The CDR3 has 13 amino acids.